The 9 T cell receptor beta chains presented below share a single source sample, sequenced in a study of a mutant IDH1 vaccine in newly diagnosed glioma. The repertoire was sequenced with immunoSEQ multiplex PCR; TCRdb's copy has only in-frame clones and lacks some. The table records about 67,000 clones, roughly 84% of them present only once. No cognate antigen is known for these TCRs. Time point given: week 23, last vaccination. The content of each vaccine dose was 300 ug of mutant IDH1 20-mer peptide, and topical imiquimod accompanied it. Sequenced material: PBMCs, taken from a glioma patient whose treatment included an IDH1 peptide vaccine. Receptors originate from a man younger than 30 with glioma.

The V and J genes are TRBV18 and TRBJ1-1; 10 nucleotides agree with TRBD1. The CDR3 length is 15 residues. V shed 8 bases, J shed 6 bases, and the junction held 12 bases outside the gene matches. From germline, CDR1 is KGHSH and CDR2 LQKENI. The CDR3 here is CASKGGGQGMAEAFF. As DNA, the CDR3 is TGTGCCAGCAAGGGAGGGGGACAGGGGATGGCTGAAGCTTTCTTT.

This chain joins TRBV5-5 and TRBJ1-6, with TRBD1 as a possible D gene (6 bases). The V gene's germline CDR1 is SGHKS and CDR2 YYEKEE (reference sequence). With 5 bases removed from V and 4 bases from J, the gap between germline ends came to 16 bases. The CDR3 extends over 16 amino acids. CDR3 sequence reads: CASSRQAGVYNSPLHF. Written as DNA, the CDR3 is TGTGCCAGCAGTAGACAGGCTGGGGTTTATAATTCACCCCTCCACTTT.

This clone was detected once. This sequence joins TRBV25-1 and TRBJ1-2; TRBD1 matches 9 bases. V lost 4 bases and J lost 3; bases outside the gene matches: 6. Germline CDR1 reads MGHDK; CDR2 reads SYGVNS. The CDR3 extends over 15 amino acids. DNA for the CDR3: TGTGCCAGCAGTGGATGGGACAGGGCCCACTATGGCTACACCTTC. This gives the protein CASSGWDRAHYGYTF.

This rearrangement joins TRBV28 to TRBJ2-7; perhaps TRBD1 as D (6 bases). Trimming pared 7 bases from V and 4 bases from J, leaving 8 bases between. The CDR3 is 11 amino acids. Germline V gene lookup returns CDR1 MDHEN and CDR2 SYDVKM. For the CDR3, the DNA is TGTGCCAGCACCGACAGGTACGAGCAGTACTTC. Translated: CASTDRYEQYF. The full variable domain, in which reference TRBV28 and TRBJ2-7 provide the parts outside the CDR3, is DVKVTQSSRYLVKRTGEKVFLECVQDMDHENMFWYRQDPGLGLRLIYFSYDVKMKEKGDIPEGYSVSREKKERFSLILESASTNQTSMYLCASTDRYEQYFGPGTRLTVT.

The chain joins TRBV4-1 to TRBJ1-5, with 12 bases identical to TRBD1. The ends lost 3 bases at V and 5 bases at J; junction bases unmatched: 14. Per the germline V gene, CDR1 is MGHRA and CDR2 is YSYEKL. The CDR3 totals 19 residues. The DNA of the CDR3 is TGCGCCAGCAGCCATGGACCGGGACAGGGGGCACTTAAGGATCAGCCCCAGCATTTT. It specifies CASSHGPGQGALKDQPQHF.

The chain is built from TRBV5-1 and TRBJ2-5; D is perhaps TRBD1 (6 bases). The CDR3 extends over 13 amino acids. Per the germline V gene, CDR1 is SGHRS and CDR2 is YFSETQ. Trimming removed 2 bases at V and 6 bases at J, with 11 bases between. The CDR3 here is CASSFGQRQTQYF. The CDR3 DNA is TGCGCCAGCAGCTTCGGACAGAGACAGACCCAGTACTTC. Combining the CDR3 with reference TRBV5-1 and TRBJ2-5 gives the whole variable domain KAGVTQTPRYLIKTRGQQVTLSCSPISGHRSVSWYQQTPGQGLQFLFEYFSETQRNKGNFPGRFSGRQFSNSRSEMNVSTLELGDSALYLCASSFGQRQTQYFGPGTRLLVL.

This chain uses TRBV7-3 with TRBJ2-7; no clear D. Germline V lookup: CDR1 SGHTA, CDR2 FQGTGA. This CDR3 has 15 amino acids. The ends were cut back, 2 bases at V and 1 base at J, with 12 bases in the middle. CDR3 sequence reads: CASSLGSAGSYEQYF. For the CDR3, the DNA is TGTGCCAGCAGCTTAGGATCCGCCGGATCCTACGAGCAGTACTTC.

This clone appeared a single time. V is TRBV29-1 and J is TRBJ1-1, with D unclear. V lost 6 bases and J lost 0, with 11 bases in between. The germline CDR1 and CDR2 sequences are SQVTM and ANQGSEA. This CDR3 has 13 residues. The CDR3 region has the DNA TGCAGCGTCGTACAGATTATGAACACTGAAGCTTTCTTT. Translating gives CSVVQIMNTEAFF.

The V gene is TRBV18, the J gene TRBJ2-2; TRBD1 might be the D (5 bases). This CDR3 region has 17 residues. Trimming pared 1 base from V and 0 bases from J, leaving 12 bases between. Germline loops: CDR1 KGHSH, CDR2 LQKENI. Here the CDR3 reads CASSPLAHRTNTGELFF. CDR3 sequence (DNA): TGTGCCAGCTCACCACTGGCTCACAGGACGAACACCGGGGAGCTGTTTTTT.